Listed below are T cell receptor beta chains from one sample, sequenced in a study of Ad26.COV2.S vaccination and SARS-CoV-2 variants. Assay used: immunoSEQ multiplex PCR; TCRdb lists only in-frame clones, some missing. Of 150,000 to 200,000 clones in the sample, about 83% are singletons; the top ten hold 5.5% to 6%. The sequences come from peripheral blood, collected after recovery from COVID-19. The receptors shown here come from a human donor who had recovered from COVID-19. Each CDR3 is given with its conserved first and last residue. D genes are given only for firm matches. A clone size is listed for some rows: how often the clone was seen (once, few, many), or a class if it is expanded.

CDR3nt | CDR3aa | abundance | v_gene | d_gene | len | j_gene
TGTGCCATCAGTGAGAAGTGGGAAAAACTGTTTTTT | CAISEKWEKLFF | NA | TRBV10-3 | NA | 12 | TRBJ1-4
TGTGCCAGCAGCCAAAGACTCACGGGTGGCAGCCTCGGCGAGCAGTACTTC | CASSQRLTGGSLGEQYF | NA | TRBV14 | NA | 17 | TRBJ2-7
TGTGCCAGCAGTGACCCGGGCAGGTACAATGAGCAGTTCTTC | CASSDPGRYNEQFF | NA | TRBV6-4 | NA | 14 | TRBJ2-1
TGTGCCAGCAGCCATGGTACACAGGGGGCGACGCAGTATTTT | CASSHGTQGATQYF | NA | TRBV3-1/TRBV3-2 | TRBD1 | 14 | TRBJ2-3
TGTGCCAGCAGCCCATGGACAGGCGTTGGGGGGTTGAACACTGAAGCTTTCTTT | CASSPWTGVGGLNTEAFF | NA | TRBV28 | TRBD1 | 18 | TRBJ1-1
TGTGCCAGCAGCTTGGGAACAGTAGATCAGCCCCAGCATTTT | CASSLGTVDQPQHF | few | TRBV5-5 | NA | 14 | TRBJ1-5
TGCGCCAGCAGCTTGGTTTCAGGGATGGAGGGAGAGACCCAGTACTTC | CASSLVSGMEGETQYF | NA | TRBV5-1 | NA | 16 | TRBJ2-5
TGTGCCAGCAGCTTACACAGGGTTTCACCCTCTGGGGCCAACGTCCTGACTTTC | CASSLHRVSPSGANVLTF | NA | TRBV5-8 | NA | 18 | TRBJ2-6
TGTGCCAGCAGCCAAGTGTCAGGGGAAGCTTTCTTT | CASSQVSGEAFF | NA | TRBV3-1/TRBV3-2 | NA | 12 | TRBJ1-1
TGTGCCAGCAGCCCCCGGGGATCTAGCGGGAGGGCCGACGAGCAGTACTTC | CASSPRGSSGRADEQYF | NA | TRBV5-8 | TRBD2 | 17 | TRBJ2-7
TGTGCCAGCAGCGTAGGGGTCCCAGATACGCAGTATTTT | CASSVGVPDTQYF | NA | TRBV9 | NA | 13 | TRBJ2-3
TGTGCCAGCAGCTTAGGAGGGGTAGGGGAAAAACTGTTTTTT | CASSLGGVGEKLFF | few | TRBV11-2 | NA | 14 | TRBJ1-4
TGTGCCAGCATGAAGGGGCAGCCCCAGCATTTT | CASMKGQPQHF | NA | TRBV6-4 | NA | 11 | TRBJ1-5
TGTGCCAGCAGCCCGACAGCTCTGGGCACAGATACGCAGTATTTT | CASSPTALGTDTQYF | few | TRBV11-2 | NA | 15 | TRBJ2-3
TGTGCCAGTAGTATCCCTTGGGGGCGGGGGGGCACAGATACGCAGTATTTT | CASSIPWGRGGTDTQYF | NA | TRBV19 | TRBD2 | 17 | TRBJ2-3
TGTGCCGCCAGCAGAGGAGGAGGGGCAGGGGGCTACACCTTC | CAASRGGGAGGYTF | NA | TRBV15 | NA | 14 | TRBJ1-2
TGTGCCATCAGTGAGTCGGGACTAGCGAAAGAGACCCAGTACTTC | CAISESGLAKETQYF | NA | TRBV10-3 | TRBD2 | 15 | TRBJ2-5
TGTGCCAGCAGCTCCGGACTAGCGCACTCCTACGAGCAGTACTTC | CASSSGLAHSYEQYF | NA | TRBV11-2 | TRBD2 | 15 | TRBJ2-7
TGTGCCAGCAGTGAAGCGGCTTCCGGGGAGCTGTTTTTT | CASSEAASGELFF | few | TRBV6-1 | NA | 13 | TRBJ2-2
TGTGCCAGCCGCGATAGGACGGGTGTAGATACGCAGTATTTT | CASRDRTGVDTQYF | NA | TRBV2 | NA | 14 | TRBJ2-3
TGTGCCAGCAACGGGATCCGGAATGAGCAGTTCTTC | CASNGIRNEQFF | NA | TRBV12-3/TRBV12-4 | NA | 12 | TRBJ2-1
TGTGCCAGCAGCTATCAGCCTGGACGGGGGAACACTGAAGCTTTCTTT | CASSYQPGRGNTEAFF | few | TRBV3-1/TRBV3-2 | NA | 16 | TRBJ1-1
TGTGCCAGCAGTGCCTCTGGGGCCAACGTCCTGACTTTC | CASSASGANVLTF | NA | TRBV28 | NA | 13 | TRBJ2-6
TGTGCCAGCAGCCTGCGGACAGGGGGCGTTTCAGATACGCAGTATTTT | CASSLRTGGVSDTQYF | NA | TRBV5-4 | TRBD1 | 16 | TRBJ2-3
TGTGCCACTTCCCCGACTACGAACACAGATACGCAGTATTTT | CATSPTTNTDTQYF | NA | TRBV24-1 | NA | 14 | TRBJ2-3
TGTGCCAGCAGCTTGGCCTTCAGGGGTAATTCACCCCTCCACTTT | CASSLAFRGNSPLHF | NA | TRBV5-6 | NA | 15 | TRBJ1-6
TGTGCTTCTTCAGCCGACGGGTCCGAAAATCAGCCCCAGCATTTT | CASSADGSENQPQHF | NA | TRBV19 | NA | 15 | TRBJ1-5